The 20 T cell receptor beta chains below come from one sample, sequenced in a study of regulatory T cells in long-lasting Graves disease. Time point denoted: newly diagnosed GD, antithyroid drugs for less than 3 months. There was RNA extracted from PBMCs, and the TCR library was made from it. Libraries of TCR beta came from iRepertoire HTBI primers plus Arm-PCR of CDR3 regions. TCRdb reprocessed the multiplex PCR reads via MiXCR and lists one record per CDR3 protein. The sample holds some 320,000 distinct CDR3 sequences, about 18% seen once. Sequencing used peripheral blood mononuclear cells (PBMCs), obtained at new diagnosis, from a patient treated with antithyroid drugs. The receptors here all came from a female donor with Graves disease.

This clonotype was observed at least ten times. J is TRBJ2-3 and V is TRBV6-5; 7 nucleotides agree with TRBD1. Unmatched junction bases numbered 8, after V lost 2 bases and J lost 0 bases. CDR3 length equals 17 residues. Germline V gene lookup returns CDR1 MNHEY and CDR2 SVGAGI. Here the CDR3 reads CASSYLGQATSTDTQYF. The CDR3 region has the DNA TGTGCCAGCAGTTACCTCGGACAGGCCACTAGCACAGATACGCAGTATTTT.

This clonotype came up many times. The gene calls are TRBV2 and TRBJ2-1, with a tentative D call TRBD1 (5 bases). This CDR3 has 16 amino acids. Germline V gene sequence: CDR1 SNHLY, CDR2 FYNNEI. V was cut by 7 bases and J by 5 bases, with 21 bases left in between. The CDR3 protein is CASITKGPVLHNEQFF. The DNA for the CDR3 is TGTGCCAGCATCACCAAGGGGCCAGTCTTGCACAATGAGCAGTTCTTC.

In this sample, this clonotype turned up a few times. V gene TRBV5-1 combines with J gene TRBJ1-2, with D unresolved. The V gene lost 3 bases and the J gene lost 5 bases, with 14 bases spanning the gap. The germline V gene has CDR1 SGHRS and CDR2 YFSETQ. There are 14 residues in the CDR3. Here the CDR3 reads CASSSRIAGYGYTF. CDR3 DNA: TGCGCCAGCAGCTCACGGATCGCTGGATATGGCTACACCTTC.

This clonotype was picked up a small number of times. Here the CDR3 reads CATSVHLIITGEDYEQYF. CDR3 coding DNA: TGTGCCACCAGTGTCCATTTGATTATTACAGGGGAAGACTACGAGCAGTACTTC. This chain joins TRBV24-1 and TRBJ2-7, with 7 bases fitting TRBD1. The CDR3 has 18 amino acids. Germline-derived CDR1 and CDR2 are KGHDR and SFDVKD. V lost 5 bases to trimming and J lost 3 bases; unmatched junction nucleotides: 18.

In its sample, this clonotype was seen a few times. The chain is built from TRBV15 and TRBJ1-2; a possible D gene is TRBD1 (5 bases). Germline CDR1 reads LNHNV; CDR2 reads YYDKDF (reference sequence). The CDR3 length is 18 residues. Trimming shortened V by 2 bases and J by 0 bases, and 19 bases separated the two germline ends. The CDR3, as DNA: TGTGCCACCAGCAGACGTACAGGAGGAACTTCAGCTAACTATGGCTACACCTTC. The encoded protein is CATSRRTGGTSANYGYTF.

This clonotype was counted ten times or more. V is TRBV6-2 or TRBV6-3 and J is TRBJ2-6, with unresolved D. The germline CDR1 and CDR2 sequences are MNHEY and SVGEGT. Trimming took 2 bases from V and 0 from J, leaving 11 bases between them. The CDR3 contains 17 residues. The CDR3 loop reads CASSYHDGSSGANVLTF. The CDR3, as DNA: TGTGCCAGCAGTTACCACGACGGATCCTCTGGGGCCAACGTCCTGACTTTC.

This clonotype was observed many times. The chain employs TRBV12-3 or TRBV12-4 and TRBJ1-2; 8 nucleotides agree with TRBD1. The V and J ends lost 6 bases and 4 bases, in that order; junction bases with no gene match: 16. This CDR3 region has 17 residues. CDR3 sequence: CASSPRTGMPIVYGYTF. As DNA, the CDR3 is TGTGCCAGCAGCCCCCGGACAGGGATGCCCATCGTCTATGGCTACACCTTC.

Only a few counts were recorded for this clonotype. Possible read error: a much larger clone is one base away. The rearrangement joins TRBV20-1 to TRBJ2-1, with TRBD2 matching 11 bases. With V trimmed by 3 bases and J by 10 bases, 11 bases remained unmatched. Germline CDR1 reads DFQATT; CDR2 reads SNEGSKA (reference sequence). The CDR3 consists of 15 residues. The CDR3 DNA is TGCAGTGCTAGGACTAGCGGGATAGGTTCCTACGAGCAGTTCTTC. Translated: CSARTSGIGSYEQFF.

This clonotype was detected many times. The V call is TRBV28, the J call TRBJ1-5, with D maybe TRBD1 (5 bases). Trimming pared 1 base from V and 2 bases from J, leaving 12 bases between. Looked up from germline, CDR1 is MDHEN and CDR2 is SYDVKM. This CDR3 region has 16 residues. CDR3 protein: CASSLFGGDGNQPQHF. CDR3 DNA: TGTGCCAGCAGTTTATTTGGGGGGGATGGCAATCAGCCCCAGCATTTT.

This clonotype has ten or more counts. The genes are TRBV5-1 and TRBJ1-1; tentatively, D is TRBD1 (5 bases). In germline, CDR1 is SGHRS, CDR2 YFSETQ. Between the trimmed V and J ends, which lost 5 bases and 0 bases, there was a span of 14 bases. This CDR3 comprises 15 residues. The CDR3 DNA follows: TGCGCCAGCAGGTCGACAGCTTTCATGAACACTGAAGCTTTCTTT. Translating it yields CASRSTAFMNTEAFF.

There are a few counts of this clonotype. The rearrangement links TRBV5-1 to TRBJ2-1; D is unresolved. V was pared by 0 bases and J by 7 bases, with 8 bases between. The CDR3 is made up of 13 amino acids. CDR1 is SGHRS, CDR2 YFSETQ, per germline. CDR3 in DNA: TGCGCCAGCAGCTTGGCCCAACAAAATGAGCAGTTCTTC. As protein: CASSLAQQNEQFF.

Details on this clonotype: A much larger clone is a single base away; this may be a read error. This rearrangement joins TRBV20-1 to TRBJ2-7, with 7 positions matching TRBD1. V was pared by 6 bases and J by 3 bases, with 5 bases of the junction left unmatched. The CDR3 has 12 amino acids. Germline CDR1 and CDR2: DFQATT and SNEGSKA (reference sequence). The CDR3 coding sequence is TGCAGTGCCAGGGGGAGTGTCTACGAGCAGTACTTC. It codes for CSARGSVYEQYF.

This clonotype was observed many times. The chain has TRBV19 and TRBJ2-5, with 12 bases that match TRBD1. Germline CDR1 reads LNHDA; CDR2 reads SQIVND (reference sequence). With V trimmed by 3 bases and J by 4 bases, 3 bases remained unmatched. This CDR3 comprises 15 residues. CDR3 amino acids: CASSMGTGGGETQYF. The CDR3 nucleotides read TGTGCCAGTAGTATGGGGACAGGGGGCGGAGAGACCCAGTACTTC.

This clonotype was seen at least ten times. The V call is TRBV27, the J call TRBJ2-6; D remains unclear. The CDR3 spans 14 residues. CDR1 is MNHEY, CDR2 SMNVEV, per germline (reference sequence). The V gene lost 5 bases and the J gene lost 0 bases, with 5 bases spanning the gap. CDR3 loop: CASSVYSGANVLTF. The CDR3, as DNA: TGTGCCAGCAGTGTGTACTCTGGGGCCAACGTCCTGACTTTC. The complete variable domain, with remaining parts taken from reference TRBV27 and TRBJ2-6, reads EAQVTQNPRYLITVTGKKLTVTCSQNMNHEYMSWYRQDPGLGLRQIYYSMNVEVTDKGDVPEGYKVSRKEKRNFPLILESPSPNQTSLYFCASSVYSGANVLTFGAGSRLTVL.

The sample holds many counts of this clonotype. The chain combines TRBV5-4 with TRBJ1-1, with a weak D call TRBD1 (6 bases). Trimming pared 0 bases from V and 1 base from J, leaving 10 bases between. The CDR3 has 15 residues. Germline V gene sequence: CDR1 SGHNT, CDR2 YYREEE (reference sequence). Written as DNA, the CDR3 is TGTGCCAGCAGCTTGGCAGGGGCGGGGAACACTGAAGCTTTCTTT. Translating gives CASSLAGAGNTEAFF. Drawing the rest from reference TRBV5-4 and TRBJ1-1, the complete variable domain is ETGVTQSPTHLIKTRGQQVTLRCSSQSGHNTVSWYQQALGQGPQFIFQYYREEENGRGNFPPRFSGLQFPNYSSELNVNALELDDSALYLCASSLAGAGNTEAFFGQGTRLTVV.

This chain connects TRBV19 to TRBJ2-1, with a weak D call TRBD2 (5 bases). The germline V and J ends were trimmed by 3 bases and 0 bases, with 9 bases remaining between them. This CDR3 is 15 amino acids long. CDR1 is LNHDA, CDR2 SQIVND, per germline (reference sequence). CDR3 in DNA: TGTGCCAGTAGTATGCAGCGGAGCTCCTACAATGAGCAGTTCTTC. This codes for CASSMQRSSYNEQFF.

The chain is built from TRBV20-1 and TRBJ2-3; 12 positions match TRBD2. Germline loops: CDR1 DFQATT, CDR2 SNEGSKA (reference sequence). This CDR3 spans 14 amino acids. V shed 6 bases and J 4 bases; nucleotides not matched to a gene: 5. The CDR3 spells CSAQLAGGADTQYF. DNA of the CDR3: TGCAGTGCGCAACTAGCGGGAGGTGCAGATACGCAGTATTTT.

This clonotype occurred many times. The genes are TRBV7-9 and TRBJ2-5; 11 nucleotides agree with TRBD1. Per the germline V gene, CDR1 is SEHNR and CDR2 is FQNEAQ (reference sequence). The V and J ends lost 5 bases and 5 bases, in that order; junction bases with no gene match: 4. This CDR3 spans 14 amino acids. CDR3 DNA: TGTGCCAGCAGCCAGGACAGGGGGCGGGAGACCCAGTACTTC. Protein: CASSQDRGRETQYF. Looking up the rest from reference TRBV7-9 and TRBJ2-5 gives the full variable domain: DTGVSQNPRHKITKRGQNVTFRCDPISEHNRLYWYRQTLGQGPEFLTYFQNEAQLEKSRLLSDRFSAERPKGSFSTLEIQRTEQGDSAMYLCASSQDRGRETQYFGPGTRLLVL.

A few counts support this clonotype. The chain combines TRBV20-1 with TRBJ2-4; D gene uncertain. This CDR3 has 13 residues. V lost 0 bases, J lost 4 bases, and 7 bases lay in between. Germline V gene sequence: CDR1 DFQATT, CDR2 SNEGSKA (reference sequence). The CDR3: CSARELGKNIQYF. The CDR3 nucleotides read TGCAGTGCTAGAGAGCTGGGAAAAAACATTCAGTACTTC.

This clonotype was found many times. The gene calls are TRBV29-1 and TRBJ2-1, with TRBD1 matching over 10 bases. This CDR3 has 13 amino acids. The germline gives CDR1 SQVTM, CDR2 ANQGSEA. J gave up 6 bases and V 6 bases, and 5 bases lay outside the gene matches. The CDR3 DNA reads TGCAGCGTGGGGTGGACAGGGGGCAATGAGCAGTTCTTC. Translated, it gives CSVGWTGGNEQFF.